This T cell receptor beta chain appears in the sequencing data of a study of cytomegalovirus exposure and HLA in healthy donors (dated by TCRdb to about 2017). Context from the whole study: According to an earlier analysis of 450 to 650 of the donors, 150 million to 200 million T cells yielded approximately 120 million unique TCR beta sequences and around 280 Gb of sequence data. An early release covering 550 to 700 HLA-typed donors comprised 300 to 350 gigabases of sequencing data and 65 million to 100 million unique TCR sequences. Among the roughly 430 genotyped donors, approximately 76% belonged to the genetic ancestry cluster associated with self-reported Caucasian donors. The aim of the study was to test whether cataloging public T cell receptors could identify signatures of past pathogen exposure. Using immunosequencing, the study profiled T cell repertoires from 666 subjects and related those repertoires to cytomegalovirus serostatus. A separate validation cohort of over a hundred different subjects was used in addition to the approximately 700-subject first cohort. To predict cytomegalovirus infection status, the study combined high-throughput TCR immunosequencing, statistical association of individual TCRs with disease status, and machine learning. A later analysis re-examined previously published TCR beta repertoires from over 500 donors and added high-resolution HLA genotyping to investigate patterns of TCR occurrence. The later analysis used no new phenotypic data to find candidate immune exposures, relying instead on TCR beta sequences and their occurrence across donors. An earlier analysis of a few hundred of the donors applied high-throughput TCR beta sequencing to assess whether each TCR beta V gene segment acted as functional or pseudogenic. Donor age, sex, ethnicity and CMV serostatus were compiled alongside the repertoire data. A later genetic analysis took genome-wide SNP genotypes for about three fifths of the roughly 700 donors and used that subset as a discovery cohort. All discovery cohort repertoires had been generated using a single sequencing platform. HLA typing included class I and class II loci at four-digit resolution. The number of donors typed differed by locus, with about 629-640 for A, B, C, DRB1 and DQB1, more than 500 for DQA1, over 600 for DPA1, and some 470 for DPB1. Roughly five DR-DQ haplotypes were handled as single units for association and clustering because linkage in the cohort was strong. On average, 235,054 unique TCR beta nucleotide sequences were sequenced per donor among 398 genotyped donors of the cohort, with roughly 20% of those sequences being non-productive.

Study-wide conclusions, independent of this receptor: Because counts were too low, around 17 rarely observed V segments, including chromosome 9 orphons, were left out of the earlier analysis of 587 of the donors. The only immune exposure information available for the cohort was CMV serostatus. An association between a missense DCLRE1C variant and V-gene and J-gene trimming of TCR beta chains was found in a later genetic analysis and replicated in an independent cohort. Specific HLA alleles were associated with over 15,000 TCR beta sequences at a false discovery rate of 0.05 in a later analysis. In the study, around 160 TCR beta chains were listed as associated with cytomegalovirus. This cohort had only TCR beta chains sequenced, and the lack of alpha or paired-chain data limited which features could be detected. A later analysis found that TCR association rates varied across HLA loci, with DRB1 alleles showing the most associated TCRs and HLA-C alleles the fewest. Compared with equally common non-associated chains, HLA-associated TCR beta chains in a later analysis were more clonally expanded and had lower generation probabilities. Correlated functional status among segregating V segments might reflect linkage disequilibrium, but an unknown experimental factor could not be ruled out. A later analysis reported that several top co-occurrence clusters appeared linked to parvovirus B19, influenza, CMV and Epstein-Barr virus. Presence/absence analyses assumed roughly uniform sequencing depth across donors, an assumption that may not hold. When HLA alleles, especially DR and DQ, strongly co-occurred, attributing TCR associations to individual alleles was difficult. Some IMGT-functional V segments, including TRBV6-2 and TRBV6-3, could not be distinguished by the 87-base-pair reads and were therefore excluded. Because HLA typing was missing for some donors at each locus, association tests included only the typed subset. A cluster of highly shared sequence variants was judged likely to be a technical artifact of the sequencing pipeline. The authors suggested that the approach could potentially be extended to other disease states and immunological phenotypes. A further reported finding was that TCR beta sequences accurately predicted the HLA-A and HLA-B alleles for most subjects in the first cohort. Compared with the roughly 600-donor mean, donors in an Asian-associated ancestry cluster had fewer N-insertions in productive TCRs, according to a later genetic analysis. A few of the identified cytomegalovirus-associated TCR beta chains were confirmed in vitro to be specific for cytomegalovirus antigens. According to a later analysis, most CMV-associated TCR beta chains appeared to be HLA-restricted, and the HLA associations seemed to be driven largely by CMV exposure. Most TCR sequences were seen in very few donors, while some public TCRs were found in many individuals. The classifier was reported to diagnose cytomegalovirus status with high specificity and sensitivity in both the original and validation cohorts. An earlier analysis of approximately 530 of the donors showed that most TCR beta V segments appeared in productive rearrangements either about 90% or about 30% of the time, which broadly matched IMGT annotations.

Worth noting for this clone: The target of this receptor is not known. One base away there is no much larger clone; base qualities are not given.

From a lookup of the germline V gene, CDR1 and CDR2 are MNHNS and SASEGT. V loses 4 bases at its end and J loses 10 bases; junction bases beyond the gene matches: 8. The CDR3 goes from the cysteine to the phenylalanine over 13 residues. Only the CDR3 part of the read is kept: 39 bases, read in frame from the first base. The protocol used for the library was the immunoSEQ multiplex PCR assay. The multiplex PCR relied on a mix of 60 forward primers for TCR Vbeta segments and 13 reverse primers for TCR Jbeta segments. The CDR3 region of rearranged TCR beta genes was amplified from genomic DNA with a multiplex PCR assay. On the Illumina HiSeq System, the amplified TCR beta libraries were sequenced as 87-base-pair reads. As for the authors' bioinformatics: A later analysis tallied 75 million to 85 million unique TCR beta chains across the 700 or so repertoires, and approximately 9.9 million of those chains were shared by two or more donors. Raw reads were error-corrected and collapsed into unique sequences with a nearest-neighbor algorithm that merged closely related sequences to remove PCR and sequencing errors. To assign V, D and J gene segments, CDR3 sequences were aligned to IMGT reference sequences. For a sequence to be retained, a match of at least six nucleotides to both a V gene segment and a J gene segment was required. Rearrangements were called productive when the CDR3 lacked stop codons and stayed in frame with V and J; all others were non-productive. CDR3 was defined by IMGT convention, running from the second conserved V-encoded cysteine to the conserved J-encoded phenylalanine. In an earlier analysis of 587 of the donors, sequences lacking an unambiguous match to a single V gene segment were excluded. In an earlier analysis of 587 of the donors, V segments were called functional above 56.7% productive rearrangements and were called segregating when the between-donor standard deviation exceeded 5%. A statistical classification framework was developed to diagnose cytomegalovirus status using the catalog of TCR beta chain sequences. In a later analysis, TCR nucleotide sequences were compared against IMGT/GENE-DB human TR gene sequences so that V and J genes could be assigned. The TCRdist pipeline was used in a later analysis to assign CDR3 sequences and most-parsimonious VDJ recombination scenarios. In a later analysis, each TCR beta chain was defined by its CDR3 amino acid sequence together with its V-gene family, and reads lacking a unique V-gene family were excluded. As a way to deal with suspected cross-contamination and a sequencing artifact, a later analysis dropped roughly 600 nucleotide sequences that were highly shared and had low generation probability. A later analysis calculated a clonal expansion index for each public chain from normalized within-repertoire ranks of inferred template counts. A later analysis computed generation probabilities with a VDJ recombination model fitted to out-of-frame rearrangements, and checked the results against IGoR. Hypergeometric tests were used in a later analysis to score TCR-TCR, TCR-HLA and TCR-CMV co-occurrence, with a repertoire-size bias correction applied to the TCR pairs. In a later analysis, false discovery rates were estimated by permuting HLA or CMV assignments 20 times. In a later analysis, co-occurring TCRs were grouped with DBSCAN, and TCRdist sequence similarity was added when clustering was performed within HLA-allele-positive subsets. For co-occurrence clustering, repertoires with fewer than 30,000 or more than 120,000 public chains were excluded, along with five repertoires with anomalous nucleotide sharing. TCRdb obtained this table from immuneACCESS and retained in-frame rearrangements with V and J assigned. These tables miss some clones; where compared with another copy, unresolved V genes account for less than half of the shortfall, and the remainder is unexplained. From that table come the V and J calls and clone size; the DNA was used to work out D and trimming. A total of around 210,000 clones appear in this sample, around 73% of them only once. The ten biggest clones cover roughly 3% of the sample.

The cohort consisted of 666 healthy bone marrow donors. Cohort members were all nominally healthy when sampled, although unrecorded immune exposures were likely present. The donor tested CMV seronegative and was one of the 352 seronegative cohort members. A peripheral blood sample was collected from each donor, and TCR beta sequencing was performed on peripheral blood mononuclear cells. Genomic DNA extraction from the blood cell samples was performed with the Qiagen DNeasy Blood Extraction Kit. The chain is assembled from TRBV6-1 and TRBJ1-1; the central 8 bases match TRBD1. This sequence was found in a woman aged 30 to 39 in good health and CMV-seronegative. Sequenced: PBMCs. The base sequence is TGTGCCAGCAGTGCTGGGACAGGACGGTTAGCTTTCTTT. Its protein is CASSAGTGRLAFF.